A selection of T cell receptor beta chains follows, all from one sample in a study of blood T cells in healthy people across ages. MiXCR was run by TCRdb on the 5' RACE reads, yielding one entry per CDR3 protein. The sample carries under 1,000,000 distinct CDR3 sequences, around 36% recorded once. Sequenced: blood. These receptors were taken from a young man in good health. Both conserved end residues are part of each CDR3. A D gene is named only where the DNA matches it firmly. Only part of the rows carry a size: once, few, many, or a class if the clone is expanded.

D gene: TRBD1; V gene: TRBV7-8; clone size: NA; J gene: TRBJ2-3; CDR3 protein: CASSFTDRSTDTQYF; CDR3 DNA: TGTGCCAGCAGCTTTACGGACAGGAGCACAGATACGCAGTATTTT
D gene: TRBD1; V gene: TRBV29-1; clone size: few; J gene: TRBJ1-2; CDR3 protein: CSGSDRDSSYGYTF; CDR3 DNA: TGCAGCGGTTCCGACAGGGACTCCTCTTATGGCTACACCTTC
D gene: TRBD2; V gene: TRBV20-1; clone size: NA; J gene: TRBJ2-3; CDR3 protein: CSARRPGLPRDTQYF; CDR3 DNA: TGCAGTGCTAGAAGACCGGGACTACCGAGAGATACGCAGTATTTT
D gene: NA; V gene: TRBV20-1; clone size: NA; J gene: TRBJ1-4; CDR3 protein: CNARVMRDNDEKLFF; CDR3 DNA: TGCAATGCTAGAGTAATGAGGGACAACGATGAAAAACTGTTTTTT
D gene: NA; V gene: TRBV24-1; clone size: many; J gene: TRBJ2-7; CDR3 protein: CATSDFRDPKEQYF; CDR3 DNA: TGTGCCACCAGTGATTTCCGGGACCCAAAGGAGCAGTACTTC
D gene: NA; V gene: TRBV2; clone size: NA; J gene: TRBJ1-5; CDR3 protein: CASRDLGGGPHF; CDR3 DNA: TGTGCCAGCAGGGATCTGGGTGGGGGTCCGCATTTT
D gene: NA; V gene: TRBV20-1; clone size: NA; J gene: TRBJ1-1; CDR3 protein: CSAPQVNTEAFF; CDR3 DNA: TGCAGTGCCCCCCAAGTGAACACTGAAGCTTTCTTT
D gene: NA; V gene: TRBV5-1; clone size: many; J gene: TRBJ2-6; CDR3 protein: CASEEFSGANVLTF; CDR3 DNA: TGCGCCAGCGAAGAATTCTCTGGGGCCAACGTCCTGACTTTC
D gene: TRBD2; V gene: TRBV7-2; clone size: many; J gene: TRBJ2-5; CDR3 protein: CASSFVAGGRQETQYF; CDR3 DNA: TGTGCCAGCAGCTTCGTAGCGGGCGGGAGACAAGAGACCCAGTACTTC
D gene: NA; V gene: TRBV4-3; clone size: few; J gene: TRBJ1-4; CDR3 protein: CASSQGGWDNEKLFF; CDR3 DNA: TGCGCCAGCAGCCAAGGTGGTTGGGATAATGAAAAACTGTTTTTT
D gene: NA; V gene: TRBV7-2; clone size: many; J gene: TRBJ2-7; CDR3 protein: CASSLREGGPSSYEQYF; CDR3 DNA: TGTGCCAGCAGCTTAAGAGAGGGCGGGCCAAGCTCCTACGAGCAGTACTTC
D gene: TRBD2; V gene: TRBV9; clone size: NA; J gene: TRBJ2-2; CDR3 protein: CASSVASTSANTGELFF; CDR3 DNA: TGTGCCAGCAGCGTAGCTTCCACTAGCGCGAACACCGGGGAGCTGTTTTTT